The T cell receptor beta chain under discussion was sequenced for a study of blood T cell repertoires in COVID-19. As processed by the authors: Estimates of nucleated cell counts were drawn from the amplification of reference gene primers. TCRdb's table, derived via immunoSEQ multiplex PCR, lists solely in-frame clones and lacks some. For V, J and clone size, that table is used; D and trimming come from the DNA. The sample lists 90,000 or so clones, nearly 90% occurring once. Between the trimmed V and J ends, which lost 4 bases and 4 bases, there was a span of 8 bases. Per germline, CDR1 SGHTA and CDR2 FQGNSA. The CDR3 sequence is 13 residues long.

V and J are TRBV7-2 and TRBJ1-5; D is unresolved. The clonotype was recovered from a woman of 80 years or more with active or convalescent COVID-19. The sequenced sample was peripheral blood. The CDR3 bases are TGTGCCAGCAGCTCCTATATAAATCAGCCCCAGCATTTT. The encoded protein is CASSSYINQPQHF.